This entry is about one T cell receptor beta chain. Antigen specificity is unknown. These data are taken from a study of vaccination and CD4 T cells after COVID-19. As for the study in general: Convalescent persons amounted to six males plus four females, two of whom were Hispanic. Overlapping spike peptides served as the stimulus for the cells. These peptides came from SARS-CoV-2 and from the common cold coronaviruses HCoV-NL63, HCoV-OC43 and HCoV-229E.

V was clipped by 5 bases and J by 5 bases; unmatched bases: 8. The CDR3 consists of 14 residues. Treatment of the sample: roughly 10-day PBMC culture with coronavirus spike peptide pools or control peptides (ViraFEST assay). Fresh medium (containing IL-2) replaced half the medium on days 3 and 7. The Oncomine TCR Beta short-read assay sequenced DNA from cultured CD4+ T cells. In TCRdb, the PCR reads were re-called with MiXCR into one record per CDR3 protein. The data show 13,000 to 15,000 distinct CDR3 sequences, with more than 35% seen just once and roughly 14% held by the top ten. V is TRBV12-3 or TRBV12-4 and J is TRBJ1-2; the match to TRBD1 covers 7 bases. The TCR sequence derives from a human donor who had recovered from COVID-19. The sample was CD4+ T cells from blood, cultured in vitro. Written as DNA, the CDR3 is TGTGCCAGCAGTCTTGGGGCAGGGGGGTATGGCTACACCTTC. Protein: CASSLGAGGYGYTF.